A selection of T cell receptor beta chains follows, all from one sample in a study of a mutant IDH1 vaccine in newly diagnosed glioma. Here immunoSEQ multiplex PCR was the method, and the copy in TCRdb shows in-frame clones only, minus some. The sample carries some 47,000 clones, approximately 80% recorded once. Their specific antigens are unknown. The source material was PBMCs, sampled from a glioma patient whose treatment included an IDH1 peptide vaccine. The receptors derive from a woman in her thirties or forties with glioma. Some clones in this sample may be carry-over from other donors' samples. The CDR3 runs from the conserved cysteine through the conserved F or W. The D gene is left open where the match is weak. Rows give clone size only sometimes, using once, few, many, or a class for an expanded clone.

D gene | J gene | clone size | V gene | CDR3 DNA | CDR3 protein
TRBD1 | TRBJ1-5 | NA | TRBV6-5 | TGTGCCAGCGGAGCAGGGGGCGACAATCAGCCCCAGCATTTT | CASGAGGDNQPQHF
TRBD1 | TRBJ1-1 | few | TRBV6-5 | TGTGCCAGCAGAACAGGGGGCGAGGACACTGAAGCTTTCTTT | CASRTGGEDTEAFF
NA | TRBJ2-7 | NA | TRBV5-6 | TGTGCCAGCAGCTCTAAGGGGCCCTACGAGCAGTACTTC | CASSSKGPYEQYF
NA | TRBJ1-4 | NA | TRBV7-2 | TGTGCCAGCAGCCCGGACAGCAACCGTCCTGAAAAACTGTTTTTT | CASSPDSNRPEKLFF
NA | TRBJ2-1 | NA | TRBV18 | TGTGCCAGCTCACCTGGGGGAGTAATCAATGAGCAGTTCTTC | CASSPGGVINEQFF
NA | TRBJ2-1 | NA | TRBV29-1 | TGCAGCGTTGAAGAGTTGGGGGATTTTCTCAATGAGCAGTTCTTC | CSVEELGDFLNEQFF
NA | TRBJ1-1 | few | TRBV29-1 | TGCAGCGTTGAAGACCCCGGGTGGGAGCGGAAGAACACTGAAGCTTTCTTT | CSVEDPGWERKNTEAFF
NA | TRBJ1-1 | NA | TRBV6-5 | TGTGCCAGCAGATTAGGCGAGACACCCGCCACTGAAGCTTTCTTT | CASRLGETPATEAFF
NA | TRBJ2-5 | NA | TRBV4-2 | TGTGCCAGCAGCCAAGAAGAGCGGGCAGGAGAGACCCAGTACTTC | CASSQEERAGETQYF
TRBD2 | TRBJ2-5 | NA | TRBV9 | TGTGCCAGCAGCGGCGGGGGGCGGGGAGAGACCCAGTACTTC | CASSGGGRGETQYF
NA | TRBJ1-1 | NA | TRBV18 | TGTGCCAGCTCACCACCGGGTGGGAGCACTGAAGCTTTCTTT | CASSPPGGSTEAFF
NA | TRBJ1-1 | few | TRBV9 | TGTGCCAGCAGCGTAGGGAGCTCTCAGCCTAAAGCTTTCTTT | CASSVGSSQPKAFF
TRBD2 | TRBJ2-1 | NA | TRBV27 | TGTGCAACCACGCGGGGGGGAGTCGGACGGGAGCAGTTCTTC | CATTRGGVGREQFF
TRBD1 | TRBJ2-6 | NA | TRBV9 | TGTGCCAGCAGCGGGACAGGTGGGGCCAACGTCCTGACTTTC | CASSGTGGANVLTF
NA | TRBJ2-7 | NA | TRBV7-9 | TGTGCCAGCAGCTTAGCCGGGAACCAGTACTTC | CASSLAGNQYF
NA | TRBJ1-2 | NA | TRBV6-4 | TGTGCCAGCAGTGAGGGGGCGACAGGCGGAGGCTACACCTTC | CASSEGATGGGYTF
NA | TRBJ1-1 | NA | TRBV10-3 | TGTGCCATCAGTGAGATGGGGGGGCGCGAGGCTTTCTTT | CAISEMGGREAFF
TRBD2 | TRBJ2-2 | once | TRBV5-4 | TGTGCCAGCAGCTTCGGGGGGACGAACACCGGGGAGCTGTTTTTT | CASSFGGTNTGELFF
NA | TRBJ2-2 | NA | TRBV7-2 | TGTGCCAGCAGCCTGGGGACCGCTACCACCGGGGAGCTGTTTTTT | CASSLGTATTGELFF
NA | TRBJ1-1 | NA | TRBV7-9 | TGTGCCAGCAGCGCATCCCCGAGGGGCGGGGAAGCTTTCTTT | CASSASPRGGEAFF
TRBD1 | TRBJ1-1 | few | TRBV6-9 | TGTGCCAGCAGTTTCTTGCCCCATCAGGACAGGGTGGCTTTCTTT | CASSFLPHQDRVAFF
TRBD2 | TRBJ2-5 | NA | TRBV7-2 | TGTGCCAGCAGCTCTCTAGCGGGAGCGGCGGGGGAGACCCAGTACTTC | CASSSLAGAAGETQYF
NA | TRBJ2-7 | NA | TRBV19 | TGTGCCAGTAGTATCAACGCCTTACTCGCATACGAGCAGTACTTC | CASSINALLAYEQYF
NA | TRBJ1-4 | NA | TRBV5-6 | TGTGCCAGCAGCCCCCGCGGGGCAACTAATGAAAAACTGTTTTTT | CASSPRGATNEKLFF
NA | TRBJ1-3 | once | TRBV5-4 | TGTGCCAGCAGCTTGAGGGGGTCCTCTGGAAACACCATATATTTT | CASSLRGSSGNTIYF
TRBD2 | TRBJ2-3 | NA | TRBV28 | TGTGCCAGCAGCCCAGCGGGAGTCGTAGATACGCAGTATTTT | CASSPAGVVDTQYF
TRBD2 | TRBJ2-1 | NA | TRBV7-2 | TGTGCCAGCAGCTTATATGGGCGCGGGAGGAGTTTCAATGAGCAGTTCTTC | CASSLYGRGRSFNEQFF
TRBD1 | TRBJ2-5 | NA | TRBV6-6 | TGTGCCAGCAGTTACCCGGGCAGGGGGCAAGAGACCCAGTACTTC | CASSYPGRGQETQYF
TRBD2 | TRBJ2-2 | NA | TRBV27 | TGTGCCAGCAGTGACGGACTAGCGGGAGTCACCGGGGAGCTGTTTTTT | CASSDGLAGVTGELFF
NA | TRBJ2-7 | NA | TRBV10-3 | TGTGCCATCAGTACCCCCGGGACATCTTCCTACGAGCAGTACTTC | CAISTPGTSSYEQYF
TRBD2 | TRBJ2-5 | NA | TRBV9 | TGTGCCAGCAGCGTTAACCCGCGGGGGGAAGAGACCCAGTACTTC | CASSVNPRGEETQYF
NA | TRBJ2-2 | NA | TRBV11-3 | TGTGCCAGCAGCCCCCCAGGAGGGCTGAACACCGGGGAGCTGTTTTTT | CASSPPGGLNTGELFF
TRBD2 | TRBJ2-7 | NA | TRBV5-1 | TGCGCCAGCAGCATGACTAGCGGGAGGGCAGGCGAGCAGTACTTC | CASSMTSGRAGEQYF
TRBD1 | TRBJ1-2 | NA | TRBV6-1 | TGTGCCAGCCTCCCGCTAGGGGGCTCTGGCTACACCTTC | CASLPLGGSGYTF
NA | TRBJ1-6 | NA | TRBV2 | TGTGCCAGCAGTGAACCCCCTTCACCCCTCCACTTT | CASSEPPSPLHF
NA | TRBJ2-3 | once | TRBV5-1 | TGCGCCAGCAGCTTGGCCGGACGTGGGGCAGATACGCAGTATTTT | CASSLAGRGADTQYF
NA | TRBJ1-3 | NA | TRBV5-4 | TGTGCCAGCAGCGTGGTGGGGTCCGGAAACACCATATATTTT | CASSVVGSGNTIYF
TRBD1 | TRBJ1-5 | NA | TRBV19 | TGTGCCAGTAGTACCGGGACAGGGGGCGATGGCAATCAGCCCCAGCATTTT | CASSTGTGGDGNQPQHF
TRBD1 | TRBJ1-6 | NA | TRBV28 | TGTGCCAGCAGTTTTCTACAGGGGGAGAATTCACCCCTCCACTTT | CASSFLQGENSPLHF
TRBD1 | TRBJ1-5 | NA | TRBV7-6 | TGTGCCAGCAGCTTGGGACAGGGGGGTCAGCCCCAGCATTTT | CASSLGQGGQPQHF
NA | TRBJ2-7 | NA | TRBV4-1 | TGCGCCAGCAGCCAAGATGAGAGGAGAGAGCAGTACTTC | CASSQDERREQYF
TRBD1 | TRBJ1-5 | NA | TRBV5-1 | TGCGCCAGCAGCCCGGGACAGTTAAATCAGCCCCAGCATTTT | CASSPGQLNQPQHF
NA | TRBJ2-5 | NA | TRBV12-5 | TGTGCTAGTGGTTTGGGGGAGACCCAGTACTTC | CASGLGETQYF
TRBD1 | TRBJ2-3 | NA | TRBV6-6 | TGTGCCAGCAGTTACTCGACAGGGGGTGCAGATACGCAGTATTTT | CASSYSTGGADTQYF
NA | TRBJ2-7 | NA | TRBV14 | TGTGCCAGCAGCCAAGTACTAGAAGGTATCAACGAGCAGTACTTC | CASSQVLEGINEQYF
TRBD2 | TRBJ2-7 | once | TRBV10-3 | TGTGCCATCACCCGTGGCGGGAGCACTAGGGACGAGCAGTACTTC | CAITRGGSTRDEQYF
NA | TRBJ2-6 | NA | TRBV15 | TGTGCCACCAGCAGAGGAGGGATCTCTGGGGCCAACGTCCTGACTTTC | CATSRGGISGANVLTF
TRBD1 | TRBJ2-7 | NA | TRBV28 | TGTGCCAGCAGAAATCCGGGACAGGGCGCCTCCTACGAGCAGTACTTC | CASRNPGQGASYEQYF
NA | TRBJ1-2 | NA | TRBV4-3 | TGCGCCAGCAGCCAAGATCCGTCCCTCTATGGCTACACCTTC | CASSQDPSLYGYTF
NA | TRBJ2-7 | NA | TRBV28 | TGTGCCAGCAGTTCCCGGACCAGAGGGTCCTACGAGCAGTACTTC | CASSSRTRGSYEQYF
TRBD1 | TRBJ2-7 | NA | TRBV28 | TGTGCCAGCAGTTTCCCCCGAGACAGGGATGGCGAGCAGTACTTC | CASSFPRDRDGEQYF
NA | TRBJ1-1 | NA | TRBV25-1 | TGTGCCAGCAACCATGGCGGGAGCCCTGAAGCTTTCTTT | CASNHGGSPEAFF
NA | TRBJ2-6 | NA | TRBV7-2 | TGTGCCAGCAGCCCCCAGCGAGGGGCAGGCTCTGGGGCCAACGTCCTGACTTTC | CASSPQRGAGSGANVLTF
NA | TRBJ1-5 | once | TRBV28 | TGTGCCAGCAGTTTTGTTCCGAAATCTGATCAGCCCCAGCATTTT | CASSFVPKSDQPQHF